This is a list of T cell receptor beta chains from one sample in a study of cytotoxic CD8 clonotypes in ibrutinib-treated CLL. Assay: immunoSEQ multiplex PCR; the TCRdb copy retains only in-frame clones and omits some. This repertoire shows some 200,000 clones, 55% to 85% found once; its top ten account for around an eighth. The sequenced sample was PBMCs, obtained after 24 months of ibrutinib treatment. All receptors come from a human donor with chronic lymphocytic leukemia. CDR3s include the opening cysteine and the closing phenylalanine or tryptophan. The order of the fields is V gene, J gene, clone size, D gene, CDR3 DNA, CDR3 protein. A D gene is named only where the DNA matches it firmly. Not all rows give a size; the values are once, few, many and, for expanded clones, a class.

V: TRBV27
J: TRBJ1-2
size: NA
D: NA
DNA: TGTGCCAGCAGTTTATTTAGTGGTGGGGATCTTAATGGTGGCTACACCTTC
CDR3: CASSLFSGGDLNGGYTF

V: TRBV19
J: TRBJ1-1
size: NA
D: NA
DNA: TGTGCCAGTAGTATAATAGAAGGGGGTACTGAAGCTTTCTTT
CDR3: CASSIIEGGTEAFF

V: TRBV27
J: TRBJ2-3
size: NA
D: NA
DNA: TGTGCCAGCAGTCCCGGACAGCCAGCGCAGTATTTT
CDR3: CASSPGQPAQYF

V: TRBV5-4
J: TRBJ2-7
size: once
D: NA
DNA: TGTGCCAGCAGCTTGGGTTTAGCCGGGAACATAGGCTCCTACGAGCAGTACTTC
CDR3: CASSLGLAGNIGSYEQYF

V: TRBV25-1
J: TRBJ1-1
size: NA
D: TRBD1
DNA: TGTGCCAGCAGTGATGAAGGCTCGGGACAGAAGAACACTGAAGCTTTCTTT
CDR3: CASSDEGSGQKNTEAFF

V: TRBV21-1
J: TRBJ2-7
size: NA
D: NA
DNA: TGTGCCAGCGTAACCCGGGTTTCCCCTGGGAGCGGCTACGAGCAGTACTTC
CDR3: CASVTRVSPGSGYEQYF

V: TRBV19
J: TRBJ1-5
size: NA
D: NA
DNA: TGTGCCAGTAGCCGGGGGGACCCCCTTAGCAATCAGCCCCAGCATTTT
CDR3: CASSRGDPLSNQPQHF

V: TRBV7-2
J: TRBJ2-2
size: NA
D: NA
DNA: TGTGCCCGTCGGGGCCGGTCCCCCGGGGAGCTGTTTTTT
CDR3: CARRGRSPGELFF

V: TRBV6-1
J: TRBJ2-1
size: NA
D: TRBD2
DNA: TGTGCCAGCCTCCCGGGGACTATACACAATGAGCAGTTCTTC
CDR3: CASLPGTIHNEQFF

V: TRBV5-6
J: TRBJ1-1
size: NA
D: NA
DNA: TGTGCCAGCAGCTTATTTACAGGGAACACTGAAGCTTTCTTT
CDR3: CASSLFTGNTEAFF

V: TRBV29-1
J: TRBJ2-7
size: once
D: TRBD2
DNA: TGCAGCGTTGCGGGGGGGGTCGATCGGGAGCAGTACTTC
CDR3: CSVAGGVDREQYF

V: TRBV19
J: TRBJ1-3
size: NA
D: NA
DNA: TGTGCCAGTAGTATTACGGTCAGCTCTGGAAACACCATATATTTT
CDR3: CASSITVSSGNTIYF

V: TRBV9
J: TRBJ2-7
size: NA
D: TRBD2
DNA: TGTGCCAGCAGCCCGGGGACTAGCGGGTACGACGAGCAGTACTTC
CDR3: CASSPGTSGYDEQYF

V: TRBV29-1
J: TRBJ1-2
size: few
D: NA
DNA: TGCAGCGTTGCCGAGTGGGGCTACACCTTC
CDR3: CSVAEWGYTF

V: TRBV7-9
J: TRBJ2-5
size: NA
D: TRBD2
DNA: TGTGCCAGCAGCTTAGTAGCTAGCGGGAGGGCCGCGGAGACCCAGTACTTC
CDR3: CASSLVASGRAAETQYF

V: TRBV19
J: TRBJ1-5
size: NA
D: NA
DNA: TGTGCCAGTAGTGACTCCCGGGCCGATAGCAATCAGCCCCAGCATTTT
CDR3: CASSDSRADSNQPQHF

V: TRBV7-2
J: TRBJ1-5
size: NA
D: NA
DNA: TGTGCCAGCAGCTTATTGGGACATGGAGGGAATCAGCCCCAGCATTTT
CDR3: CASSLLGHGGNQPQHF

V: TRBV30
J: TRBJ2-7
size: NA
D: TRBD1
DNA: TGTGCCTGGAGTTCCGGGACAGGGTTCCACGAGCAGTACTTC
CDR3: CAWSSGTGFHEQYF

V: TRBV7-7
J: TRBJ2-3
size: NA
D: NA
DNA: TGTGCCAGCAGCCCTTTCCGGGGTAGCACAGATACGCAGTATTTT
CDR3: CASSPFRGSTDTQYF

V: TRBV18
J: TRBJ2-7
size: few
D: NA
DNA: TGTGCCAGCTCACCAGAGGGGCGTTACGAGCAGTACTTC
CDR3: CASSPEGRYEQYF

V: TRBV9
J: TRBJ2-2
size: NA
D: TRBD2
DNA: TGTGCCAGCAGCGTTAGGACTAGCGGGAGTGGCGGGGAGCTGTTTTTT
CDR3: CASSVRTSGSGGELFF

V: TRBV2
J: TRBJ2-1
size: once
D: TRBD2
DNA: TGTGCCAGCAGGTCTGCGGGAGGAGGGCAGTTCTTC
CDR3: CASRSAGGGQFF

V: TRBV28
J: TRBJ1-5
size: NA
D: TRBD1
DNA: TGTGCCAGCAGCGGACAGGGCAATCAGCCCCAGCATTTT
CDR3: CASSGQGNQPQHF

V: TRBV7-9
J: TRBJ1-2
size: many
D: NA
DNA: TGTGCCAGCAGCTTAAGCAGTTCAAACTATGGCTACACCTTC
CDR3: CASSLSSSNYGYTF

V: TRBV27
J: TRBJ1-1
size: NA
D: NA
DNA: TGTGCCAGCAGTCCGCAACAGGCAATGAACACTGAAGCTTTCTTT
CDR3: CASSPQQAMNTEAFF

V: TRBV2
J: TRBJ2-3
size: NA
D: TRBD2
DNA: TGTGCCAGCACCCGGCCTAGCGGGAGTTTAACAGATACGCAGTATTTT
CDR3: CASTRPSGSLTDTQYF

V: TRBV7-2
J: TRBJ2-5
size: few
D: NA
DNA: TGTGCCAGCAAGGCAGGCTTCCAAGAGACCCAGTACTTC
CDR3: CASKAGFQETQYF

V: TRBV14
J: TRBJ2-6
size: few
D: TRBD1
DNA: TGTGCCAGCAGCCCGACAGGGGGCACTGGGGCCAACGTCCTGACTTTC
CDR3: CASSPTGGTGANVLTF